These 8 T cell receptor beta chains came from one sample sequenced in a study of T cell responses to AZD1222 COVID-19 vaccine. Here immunoSEQ multiplex PCR was the method, and the copy in TCRdb shows in-frame clones only, minus some. The repertoire holds about 110,000 clones, with roughly 88% as singletons. Specimen: peripheral blood, collected on day 0 of AZD1222 vaccination. The receptors come from an adult in good health.

The rearrangement joins TRBV5-1 to TRBJ2-7; D gene unclear. V was pared by 0 bases and J by 4 bases, with 8 bases between. CDR3 size: 13 residues. CDR1 SGHRS and CDR2 YFSETQ come from the germline V gene. Here the CDR3 reads CASSLGSEYEQYF. The CDR3, as DNA: TGCGCCAGCAGCTTGGGCAGTGAATACGAGCAGTACTTC.

The sample holds one count of this clone. The chain links TRBV18 to TRBJ1-3; no clear D gene. The germline V and J ends were trimmed by 4 bases and 4 bases, with 14 bases remaining between them. Germline CDR1 and CDR2: KGHSH and LQKENI. The CDR3 consists of 15 residues. CDR3: CASSRKGSEGNTIYF. CDR3 DNA sequence: TGTGCCAGCTCACGAAAGGGTTCTGAAGGAAACACCATATATTTT.

This clone has a single count. The chain is built from TRBV7-6 and TRBJ2-5, with 9 bases lining up with TRBD1. Looked up from germline, CDR1 is SGHVS and CDR2 is FNYEAQ. The trim removed 7 bases at V and 0 bases at J, leaving 6 bases unmatched. CDR3 length: 15 residues. The CDR3 bases are TGTGCCAGCAACAACAGGGGGCTAAACCAAGAGACCCAGTACTTC. Amino acid sequence: CASNNRGLNQETQYF.

This chain links TRBV12-5 with TRBJ1-2; 11 bases are shared with TRBD1. Germline trimming cut 2 bases from V and 4 bases from J; bases unmatched to any gene: 3. The length of the CDR3 is 15 residues. Germline V lookup: CDR1 LGHNT, CDR2 FRNRAP. The CDR3 reads CASGLRTGGGYGYTF. The CDR3 DNA sequence: TGTGCTAGTGGTTTGCGGACAGGGGGCGGCTATGGCTACACCTTC.

The rearrangement joins TRBV10-3 to TRBJ2-7; TRBD2 aligns across 9 bases. The CDR3 contains 15 residues. Per germline, CDR1 ENHRY and CDR2 SYGVKD. Trimming at V came to 3 bases and at J to 7 bases, leaving 10 bases not matched to a gene. CDR3 coding DNA: TGTGCCATCAGTGATCGGGCTAGCGGGGTGGGGGAGCAGTACTTC. Translated, it gives CAISDRASGVGEQYF.

This sequence joins TRBV5-1 and TRBJ1-4, with D unclear. The CDR3 consists of 14 residues. CDR1 SGHRS and CDR2 YFSETQ come from the germline V gene. Deletions cut 2 bases from V and 6 bases from J, with 11 bases between. CDR3 DNA: TGCGCCAGCAGCTTAGAGGGCTTGGATGAAAAACTGTTTTTT. Its protein is CASSLEGLDEKLFF.

This chain uses TRBV4-1 with TRBJ1-3; D remains unclear. The CDR3 has 17 amino acids. The germline CDR1 and CDR2 sequences are MGHRA and YSYEKL. Deletions cut 4 bases from V and 0 bases from J, with 16 bases between. The CDR3 spells CASSPVEGLISGNTIYF. In DNA form, the CDR3 reads TGCGCCAGCAGCCCCGTAGAAGGCCTTATCTCTGGAAACACCATATATTTT.

The table lists this clone with a few counts. The chain employs TRBV12-3 or TRBV12-4 and TRBJ1-6; maybe TRBD1 (5 bases). Trimming stripped 2 bases from V and 10 bases from J, with 9 bases between. CDR3 size: 13 residues. The CDR3 sequence: CASSLQGGSPLHF. The DNA of the CDR3 is TGTGCCAGCAGTTTACAGGGAGGCTCACCCCTCCACTTT.